This entry lists 8 T cell receptor beta chains sequenced from one sample in a study of post-analysis software for immune sequencing data. Antigens for these TCRs are unknown. Study results and limitations: Patients carried five TRBV segments more frequently than controls did, and TRBV5-6, TRBV5-1 and TRBV20-1 were among them.

Unique-molecular-identifier-tagged TCR beta cDNA libraries were used. MiXCR, applied by TCRdb to the PCR reads, yields one record per CDR3 protein. The data contain approximately 440,000 distinct CDR3 sequences, roughly 45% of them seen just once; the ten biggest clones take up 12%. The sample was blood. The receptors shown here come from a girl between 10 and 17 years old with multiple sclerosis.

The chain joins TRBV4-1 to TRBJ1-2, with D unresolved. The length of the CDR3 is 15 residues. Trimming shortened V by 0 bases and J by 8 bases, and 16 bases separated the two germline ends. Germline CDR1 reads MGHRA; CDR2 reads YSYEKL. For the CDR3, the DNA is TGCGCCAGCAGCCAAGATGTGAAGGAGGCGTGGGGCTACACCTTC. It yields the protein CASSQDVKEAWGYTF.

V usage is TRBV7-9 and J usage is TRBJ2-5; D call uncertain. Trimming removed 2 bases at V and 1 base at J, with 14 bases between. The CDR3 extends over 16 amino acids. Per germline, CDR1 SEHNR and CDR2 FQNEAQ (reference sequence). In DNA, the CDR3 is TGTGCCAGCAGCTTATACGGCGAGTTGTCCCAAGAGACCCAGTACTTC. It codes for CASSLYGELSQETQYF.

The chain links TRBV7-2 to TRBJ2-3; weak D call: TRBD2 (6 bases). V lost 5 bases, J lost 6 bases, and 15 bases lay in between. Per germline, CDR1 SGHTA and CDR2 FQGNSA. The CDR3 loop spans 14 amino acids. The DNA for the CDR3 is TGTGCCAGCAGCCCCCGGTGGAGGGCGGATACGCAGTATTTT. Its translation is CASSPRWRADTQYF.

In this sample, this clonotype turned up a few times. The V and J genes are TRBV20-1 and TRBJ2-7; 13 nucleotides line up with TRBD2. The germline V gene encodes CDR1 DFQATT and CDR2 SNEGSKA (reference sequence). CDR3 length: 15 residues. The V and J ends lost 6 bases and 3 bases, in that order; junction bases with no gene match: 8. CDR3 sequence reads: CSATTGLAGDYEQYF. CDR3 sequence (DNA): TGCAGTGCCACGACAGGACTAGCGGGAGACTACGAGCAGTACTTC.

This chain links TRBV7-9 with TRBJ2-7, with 7 bases identical to TRBD2. Germline loops: CDR1 SEHNR, CDR2 FQNEAQ (reference sequence). J lost 7 bases, V lost 5 bases, and 11 bases had no gene match. CDR3 length: 14 residues. DNA for the CDR3: TGTGCCAGCAGCCTGGGAGGGCCTCCCGAAGAGCAGTACTTC. Translating gives CASSLGGPPEEQYF.

The chain couples TRBV10-3 to TRBJ1-1; 9 bases line up with TRBD1. The V and J ends lost 6 bases and 2 bases, in that order; junction bases with no gene match: 1. Looked up from germline, CDR1 is ENHRY and CDR2 is SYGVKD. The CDR3 extends over 13 amino acids. CDR3 residues: CAIRGQGNTEAFF. The CDR3, as DNA: TGTGCCATCAGGGGACAGGGCAACACTGAAGCTTTCTTT.

Worth noting for this clonotype: One end of the junction does not line up with germline, which may come from a read error. This CDR3 reads CSARGGYGHTF. Here the CDR3 DNA reads TGCAGTGCCCGGGGGGGTTATGGCCACACCTTC. This chain connects TRBV20-1 to TRBJ1-2, with D possibly matching TRBD1 (5 bases). The germline V gene has CDR1 DFQATT and CDR2 SNEGSKA (reference sequence). This CDR3 is built from 11 residues.

The V and J genes are TRBV7-2 and TRBJ1-1; the D gene is possibly TRBD1 (5 bases). The V end was cut by 2 bases, the J end by 1 base, with 11 bases between. CDR3 length equals 15 residues. Germline V gene data show CDR1 as SGHTA and CDR2 as FQGNSA. Here the CDR3 reads CASSLYGGQNTEAFF. The CDR3 region has the DNA TGTGCCAGCAGCTTATACGGAGGACAGAACACTGAAGCTTTCTTT.